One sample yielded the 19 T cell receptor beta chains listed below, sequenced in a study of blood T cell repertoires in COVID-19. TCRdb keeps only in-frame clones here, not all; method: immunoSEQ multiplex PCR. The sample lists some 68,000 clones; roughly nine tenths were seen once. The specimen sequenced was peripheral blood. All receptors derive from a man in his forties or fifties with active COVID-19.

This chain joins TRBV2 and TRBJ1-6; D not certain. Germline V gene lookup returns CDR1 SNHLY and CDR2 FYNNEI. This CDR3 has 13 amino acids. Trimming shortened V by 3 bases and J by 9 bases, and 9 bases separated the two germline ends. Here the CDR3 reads CASSDGPLSPLHF. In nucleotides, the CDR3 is TGTGCCAGCAGTGACGGTCCCCTTTCACCCCTCCACTTT.

The CDR3 DNA follows: TGTGCCAGCCGGGTGAACACTGAAGCTTTCTTT. Its protein is CASRVNTEAFF. The chain uses TRBV2 and TRBJ1-1, with D hard to call. V was pared by 8 bases and J by 0 bases, with 4 bases between. The germline CDR1 and CDR2 sequences are SNHLY and FYNNEI. The CDR3 is made up of 11 amino acids.

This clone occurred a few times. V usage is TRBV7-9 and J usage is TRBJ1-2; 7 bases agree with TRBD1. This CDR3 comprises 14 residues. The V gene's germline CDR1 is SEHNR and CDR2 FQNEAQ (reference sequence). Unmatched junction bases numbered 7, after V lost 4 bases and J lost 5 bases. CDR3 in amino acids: CASSYRDRVYGYTF. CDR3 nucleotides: TGTGCCAGCAGCTATCGAGACAGGGTATATGGCTACACCTTC.

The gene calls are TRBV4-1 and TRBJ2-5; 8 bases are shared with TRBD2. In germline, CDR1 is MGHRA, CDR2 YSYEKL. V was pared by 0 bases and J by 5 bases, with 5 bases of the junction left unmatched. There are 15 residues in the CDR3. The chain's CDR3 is CASSQDQGLVETQYF. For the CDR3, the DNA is TGCGCCAGCAGCCAAGATCAGGGACTAGTGGAGACCCAGTACTTC.

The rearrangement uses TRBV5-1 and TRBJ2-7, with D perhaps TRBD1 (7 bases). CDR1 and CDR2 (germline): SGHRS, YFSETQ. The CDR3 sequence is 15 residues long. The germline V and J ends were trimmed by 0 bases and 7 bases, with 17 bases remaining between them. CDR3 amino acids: CASSLVTGWGGEQYF. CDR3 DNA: TGCGCCAGCAGCTTGGTGACAGGGTGGGGAGGTGAGCAGTACTTC.

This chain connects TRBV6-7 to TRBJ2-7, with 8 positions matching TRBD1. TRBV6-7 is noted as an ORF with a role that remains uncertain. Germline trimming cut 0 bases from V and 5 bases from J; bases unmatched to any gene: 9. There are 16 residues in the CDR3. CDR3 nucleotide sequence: TGTGCCAGCAGTTACTCCCGGGACAGGAGAGTCGACGAGCAGTACTTC. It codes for CASSYSRDRRVDEQYF.

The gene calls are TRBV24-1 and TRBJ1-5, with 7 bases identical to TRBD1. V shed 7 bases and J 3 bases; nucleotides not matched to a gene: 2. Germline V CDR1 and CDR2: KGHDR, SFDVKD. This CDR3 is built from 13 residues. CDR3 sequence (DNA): TGTGCCACCAGCGGGACAGACAATCAGCCCCAGCATTTT. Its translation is CATSGTDNQPQHF.

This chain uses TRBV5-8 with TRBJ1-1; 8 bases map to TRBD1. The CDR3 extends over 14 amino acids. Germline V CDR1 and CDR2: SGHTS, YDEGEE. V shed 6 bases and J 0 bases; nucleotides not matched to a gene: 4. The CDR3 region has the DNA TGTGCCAGCAACGTACAGGGGGTGAACACTGAAGCTTTCTTT. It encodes CASNVQGVNTEAFF.

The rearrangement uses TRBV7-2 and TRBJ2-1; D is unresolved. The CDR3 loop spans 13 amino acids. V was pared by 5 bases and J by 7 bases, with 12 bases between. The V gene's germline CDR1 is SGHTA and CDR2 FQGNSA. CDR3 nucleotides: TGTGCCAGCAGCCAACACCCCGGGAATGAGCAGTTCTTC. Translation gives CASSQHPGNEQFF.

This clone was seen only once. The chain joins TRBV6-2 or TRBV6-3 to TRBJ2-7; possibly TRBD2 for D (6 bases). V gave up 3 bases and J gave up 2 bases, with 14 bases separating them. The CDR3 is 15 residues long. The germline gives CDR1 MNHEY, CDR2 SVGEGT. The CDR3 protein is CASSYSQAGPYEQYF. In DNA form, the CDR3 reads TGTGCCAGCAGTTATTCCCAGGCGGGGCCCTACGAGCAGTACTTC.

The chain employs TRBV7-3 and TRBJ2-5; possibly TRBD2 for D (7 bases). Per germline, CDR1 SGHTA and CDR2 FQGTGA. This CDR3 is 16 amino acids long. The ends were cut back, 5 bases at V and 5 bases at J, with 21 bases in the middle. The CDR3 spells CASSPRGGGPSETQYF. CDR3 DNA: TGTGCCAGCAGCCCGCGAGGGGGAGGGCCCTCGGAGACCCAGTACTTC.

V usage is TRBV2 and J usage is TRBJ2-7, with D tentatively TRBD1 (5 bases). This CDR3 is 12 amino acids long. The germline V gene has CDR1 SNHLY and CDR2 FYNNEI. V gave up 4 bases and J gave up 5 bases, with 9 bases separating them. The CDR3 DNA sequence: TGTGCCAGCAGTGCGACAGTGAACGAGCAGTACTTC. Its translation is CASSATVNEQYF.

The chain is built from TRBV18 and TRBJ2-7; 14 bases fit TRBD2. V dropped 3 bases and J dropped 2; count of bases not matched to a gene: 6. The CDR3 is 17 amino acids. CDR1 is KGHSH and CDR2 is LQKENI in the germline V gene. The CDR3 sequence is CASSPRGLAGVTYEQYF. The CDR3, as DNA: TGTGCCAGCTCACCCAGGGGACTAGCGGGGGTTACCTACGAGCAGTACTTC.

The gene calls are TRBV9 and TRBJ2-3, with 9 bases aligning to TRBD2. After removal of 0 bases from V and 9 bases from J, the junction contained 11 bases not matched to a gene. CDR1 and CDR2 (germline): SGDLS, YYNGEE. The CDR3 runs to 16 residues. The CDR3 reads CASSVGPGVAGETQYF. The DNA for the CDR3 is TGTGCCAGCAGCGTAGGGCCCGGGGTAGCGGGAGAAACGCAGTATTTT.

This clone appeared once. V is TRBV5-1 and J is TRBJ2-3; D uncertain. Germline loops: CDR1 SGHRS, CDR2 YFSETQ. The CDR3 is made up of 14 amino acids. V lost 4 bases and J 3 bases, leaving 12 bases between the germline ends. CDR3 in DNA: TGCGCCAGCAGCACCCTGAGGCCGACAGATACGCAGTATTTT. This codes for CASSTLRPTDTQYF.

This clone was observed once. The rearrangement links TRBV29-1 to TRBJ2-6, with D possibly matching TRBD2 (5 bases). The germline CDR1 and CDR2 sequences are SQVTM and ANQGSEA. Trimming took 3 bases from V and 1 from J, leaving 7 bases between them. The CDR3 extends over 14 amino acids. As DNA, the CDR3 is TGCAGCGTTGACTCGGGGTCTGGGGCCAACGTCCTGACTTTC. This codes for CSVDSGSGANVLTF.

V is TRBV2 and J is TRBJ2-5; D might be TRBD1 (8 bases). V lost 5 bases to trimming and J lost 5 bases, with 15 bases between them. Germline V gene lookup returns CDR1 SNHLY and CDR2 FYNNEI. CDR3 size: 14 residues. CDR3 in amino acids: CASSNGQGGETQYF. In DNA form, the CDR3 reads TGTGCCAGCAGTAATGGACAGGGAGGGGAGACCCAGTACTTC.

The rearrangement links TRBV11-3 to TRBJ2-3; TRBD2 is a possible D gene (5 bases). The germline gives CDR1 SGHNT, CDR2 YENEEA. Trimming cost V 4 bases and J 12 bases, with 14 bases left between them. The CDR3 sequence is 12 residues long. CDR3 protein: CASSSRTGSQYF. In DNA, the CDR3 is TGTGCCAGCAGCTCCCGGACGGGGAGTCAGTATTTT.

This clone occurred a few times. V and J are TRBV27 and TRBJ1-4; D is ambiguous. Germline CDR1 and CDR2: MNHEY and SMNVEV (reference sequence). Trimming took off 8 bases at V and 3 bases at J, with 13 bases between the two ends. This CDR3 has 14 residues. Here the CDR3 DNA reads TGTGCCAGCGCCCGGATAGGAGCTAATGAAAAACTGTTTTTT. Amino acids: CASARIGANEKLFF.